These 5 T cell receptor beta chains came from one sample sequenced in a study of T cells in localized non-small cell lung cancer. TCRdb's copy holds only in-frame clones and misses some; the assay was immunoSEQ multiplex PCR. The sample has roughly 35,000 clones, 92% seen once. Sequences were derived from peripheral blood, sampled before any cancer treatment. These receptors all come from a female donor at least 60 years old with stage I lung adenocarcinoma.

The rearrangement links TRBV11-3 to TRBJ2-5; D unclear. This CDR3 spans 14 amino acids. Germline CDR1 reads SGHNT; CDR2 reads YENEEA. Trimming pared 0 bases from V and 5 bases from J, leaving 10 bases between. The chain's CDR3 is CASSLDGSPETQYF. The CDR3 DNA reads TGTGCCAGCAGCTTAGATGGGTCGCCGGAGACCCAGTACTTC. Variable domain in full (rest from reference TRBV11-3 and TRBJ2-5): EAGVVQSPRYKIIEKKQPVAFWCNPISGHNTLYWYLQNLGQGPELLIRYENEEAVDDSQLPKDRFSAERLKGVDSTLKIQPAELGDSAVYLCASSLDGSPETQYFGPGTRLLVL.

In this sample, this clone turned up once. The chain combines TRBV6-5 with TRBJ1-6; 9 nucleotides align to TRBD1. Germline V lookup: CDR1 MNHEY, CDR2 SVGAGI. The CDR3 has 14 amino acids. V was pared by 2 bases and J by 7 bases, with 0 bases of the junction left unmatched. The CDR3 bases are TGTGCCAGCAGTTACGGGACAGGGAATTCACCCCTCCACTTT. This sequence encodes CASSYGTGNSPLHF.

The rearrangement uses TRBV28 and TRBJ2-3, with a tentative D call TRBD2 (5 bases). This CDR3 spans 15 amino acids. Germline lookup yields CDR1 MDHEN and CDR2 SYDVKM. V was pared by 5 bases and J by 2 bases, with 14 bases between. The CDR3 protein is CASSGPSSLTDTQYF. The CDR3 DNA reads TGTGCCAGCAGTGGACCTAGCTCACTCACAGATACGCAGTATTTT.

V usage is TRBV19 and J usage is TRBJ2-2; tentative D call: TRBD2 (6 bases). The CDR3 is 16 residues long. V lost 4 bases to trimming and J lost 5 bases, with 17 bases between them. Germline-derived CDR1 and CDR2 are LNHDA and SQIVND (reference sequence). The CDR3 DNA reads as TGTGCCAGTAGTACGGGACTCATTGATCGGACCGGGGAGCTGTTTTTT. This sequence encodes CASSTGLIDRTGELFF.

V gene TRBV4-3 combines with J gene TRBJ2-1; 8 bases fit TRBD2. Germline-derived CDR1 and CDR2 are LGHNA and YSLEER. CDR3 length equals 16 residues. V lost 3 bases and J lost 2; bases outside the gene matches: 6. In DNA form, the CDR3 reads TGCGCCAGCAGCCAGCGCCGGGGGGGAACCTACAATGAGCAGTTCTTC. Encoded protein: CASSQRRGGTYNEQFF.